This TCR beta chain originates from a study of cytomegalovirus exposure and HLA in healthy donors. Looking at the study overall: Unique TCR beta sequences numbering approximately 120 million came from 150 million to 200 million T cells in an earlier analysis. Study-wide results and caveats: Overall, around 160 TCR beta chains were annotated as cytomegalovirus-associated. Certain sequence variants were highly shared and formed a cluster, and this cluster was likely a sequencing artifact.

Looked up from germline, CDR1 is SGHKS and CDR2 is YYEKEE (reference sequence). CDR3 length: 15 amino acids. Trimming removed 1 base from V and 0 bases from J, with 10 bases in between. Turning to this clone: Its target is not known.

Each donor was healthy, and each was a bone marrow donor. PCR involved 60 Vbeta and 13 Jbeta primers. This table comes from immunoSEQ multiplex PCR, and its TCRdb copy is limited to in-frame clones, with some not included. The sample lists about 190,000 clones, about 83% occurring once. Material: PBMCs. The TCR sequence derives from a woman aged 25-40 years in good health and CMV-seropositive. The chain uses TRBV5-5 and TRBJ1-2; D remains unclear. This CDR3 is CASSLNRAANYGYTF. CDR3 bases: TGTGCCAGCAGCTTGAACCGTGCGGCTAACTATGGCTACACCTTC. The full variable domain, with the rest looked up from reference TRBV5-5 and TRBJ1-2, is DAGVTQSPTHLIKTRGQQVTLRCSPISGHKSVSWYQQVLGQGPQFIFQYYEKEERGRGNFPDRFSARQFPNYSSELNVNALLLGDSALYLCASSLNRAANYGYTFGSGTRLTVV.